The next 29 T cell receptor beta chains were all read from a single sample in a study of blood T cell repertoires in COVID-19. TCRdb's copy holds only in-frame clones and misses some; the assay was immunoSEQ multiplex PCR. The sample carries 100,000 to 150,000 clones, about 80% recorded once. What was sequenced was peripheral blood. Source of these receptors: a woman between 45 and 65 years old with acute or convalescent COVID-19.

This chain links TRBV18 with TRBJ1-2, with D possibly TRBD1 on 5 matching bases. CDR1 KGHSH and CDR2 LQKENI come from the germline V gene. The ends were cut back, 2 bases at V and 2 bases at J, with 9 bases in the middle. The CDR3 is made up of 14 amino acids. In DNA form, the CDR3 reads TGTGCCAGCTCACCAACAGGAGAGAACTATGGCTACACCTTC. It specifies CASSPTGENYGYTF.

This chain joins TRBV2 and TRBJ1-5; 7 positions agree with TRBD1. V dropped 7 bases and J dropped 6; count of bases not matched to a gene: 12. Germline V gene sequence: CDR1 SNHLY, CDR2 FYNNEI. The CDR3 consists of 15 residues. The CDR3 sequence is CASTLSPDRFQPQHF. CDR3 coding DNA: TGTGCCAGCACACTGTCCCCGGACAGGTTTCAGCCCCAGCATTTT.

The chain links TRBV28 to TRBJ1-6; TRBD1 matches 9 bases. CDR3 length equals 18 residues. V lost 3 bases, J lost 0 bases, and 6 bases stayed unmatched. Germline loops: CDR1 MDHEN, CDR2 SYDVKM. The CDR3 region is CASSFWGTGHSYNSPLHF. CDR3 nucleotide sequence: TGTGCCAGCAGTTTTTGGGGGACAGGGCACTCCTATAATTCACCCCTCCACTTT.

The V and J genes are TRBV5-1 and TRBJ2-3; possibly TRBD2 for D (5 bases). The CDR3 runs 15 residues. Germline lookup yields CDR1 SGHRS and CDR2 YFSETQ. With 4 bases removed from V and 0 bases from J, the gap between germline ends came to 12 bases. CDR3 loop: CASSPLRGSTDTQYF. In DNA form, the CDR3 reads TGCGCCAGCAGCCCTCTTCGGGGAAGCACAGATACGCAGTATTTT.

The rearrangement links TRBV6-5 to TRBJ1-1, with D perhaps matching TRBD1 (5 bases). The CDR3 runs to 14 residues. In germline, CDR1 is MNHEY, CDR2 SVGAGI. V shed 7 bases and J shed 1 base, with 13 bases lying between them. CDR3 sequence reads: CASTHGGSNTEAFF. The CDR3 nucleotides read TGTGCCAGCACCCACGGGGGTTCGAACACTGAAGCTTTCTTT.

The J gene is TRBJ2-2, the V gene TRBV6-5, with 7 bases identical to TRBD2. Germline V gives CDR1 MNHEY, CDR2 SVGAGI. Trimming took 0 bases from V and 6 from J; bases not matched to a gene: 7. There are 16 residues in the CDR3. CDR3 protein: CASSYSTPREAGELFF. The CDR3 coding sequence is TGTGCCAGCAGTTACTCGACCCCTCGGGAGGCCGGGGAGCTGTTTTTT.

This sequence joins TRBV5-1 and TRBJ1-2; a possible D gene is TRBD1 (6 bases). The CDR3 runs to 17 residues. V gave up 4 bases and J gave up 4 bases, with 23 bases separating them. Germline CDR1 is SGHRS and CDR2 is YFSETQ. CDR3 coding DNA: TGCGCCAGCAGCCCGAACCGGGACAACTACCTGAGCTATGGCTACACCTTC. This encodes CASSPNRDNYLSYGYTF.

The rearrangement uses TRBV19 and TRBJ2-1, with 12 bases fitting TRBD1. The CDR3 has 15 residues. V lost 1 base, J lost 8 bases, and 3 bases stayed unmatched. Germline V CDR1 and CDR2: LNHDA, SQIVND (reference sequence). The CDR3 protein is CASSIGGTGGDEQFF. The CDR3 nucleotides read TGTGCCAGTAGTATAGGCGGGACAGGGGGCGATGAGCAGTTCTTC.

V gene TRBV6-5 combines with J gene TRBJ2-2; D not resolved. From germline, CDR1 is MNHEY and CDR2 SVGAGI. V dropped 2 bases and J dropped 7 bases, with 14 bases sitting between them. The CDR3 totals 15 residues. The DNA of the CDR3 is TGTGCCAGCAGTTACCAAGTAGCCCTTGGCGGGGAGCTGTTTTTT. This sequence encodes CASSYQVALGGELFF.

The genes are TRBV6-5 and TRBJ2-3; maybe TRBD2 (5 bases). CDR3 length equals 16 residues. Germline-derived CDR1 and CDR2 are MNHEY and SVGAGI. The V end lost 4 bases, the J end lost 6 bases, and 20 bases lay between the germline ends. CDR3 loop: CASSFEGVSKPDTQYF. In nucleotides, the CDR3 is TGTGCCAGCAGTTTCGAGGGTGTCAGTAAACCGGATACGCAGTATTTT.

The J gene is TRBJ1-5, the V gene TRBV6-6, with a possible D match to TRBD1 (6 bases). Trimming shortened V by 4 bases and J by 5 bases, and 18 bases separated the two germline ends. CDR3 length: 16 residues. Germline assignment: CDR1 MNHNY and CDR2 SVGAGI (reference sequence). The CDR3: CASSLMGRGPDQPQHF. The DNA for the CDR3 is TGTGCCAGCAGTTTAATGGGCAGGGGACCGGATCAGCCCCAGCATTTT.

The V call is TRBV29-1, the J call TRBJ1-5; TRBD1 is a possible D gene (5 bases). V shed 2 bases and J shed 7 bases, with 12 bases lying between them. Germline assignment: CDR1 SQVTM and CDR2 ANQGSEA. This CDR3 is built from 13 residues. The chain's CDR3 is CSVELGGSQPQHF. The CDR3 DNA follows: TGCAGCGTTGAACTCGGGGGATCGCAGCCCCAGCATTTT.

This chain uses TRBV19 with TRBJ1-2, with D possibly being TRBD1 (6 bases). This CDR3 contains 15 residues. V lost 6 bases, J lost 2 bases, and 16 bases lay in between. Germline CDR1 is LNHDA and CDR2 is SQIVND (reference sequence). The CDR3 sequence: CASRGKTGVNYGYTF. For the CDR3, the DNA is TGTGCCAGTAGGGGAAAGACAGGCGTCAACTATGGCTACACCTTC.

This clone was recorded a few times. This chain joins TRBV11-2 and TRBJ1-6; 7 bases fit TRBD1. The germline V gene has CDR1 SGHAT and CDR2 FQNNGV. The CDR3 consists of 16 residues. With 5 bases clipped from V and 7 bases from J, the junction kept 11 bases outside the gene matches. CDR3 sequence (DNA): TGTGCCAGCAGCCGATTCGGAGACAGGGTGAATTCACCCCTCCACTTT. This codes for CASSRFGDRVNSPLHF. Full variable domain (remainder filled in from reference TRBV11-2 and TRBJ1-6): EAGVAQSPRYKIIEKRQSVAFWCNPISGHATLYWYQQILGQGPKLLIQFQNNGVVDDSQLPKDRFSAERLKGVDSTLKIQPAKLEDSAVYLCASSRFGDRVNSPLHFGNGTRLTVT.

The CDR3 spells CASSSNGQGNSYNEQFF. The CDR3 nucleotides are TGTGCCAGCAGCTCGAATGGACAGGGGAACTCCTACAATGAGCAGTTCTTC. V is TRBV11-3 and J is TRBJ2-1; 9 nucleotides agree with TRBD1. The CDR3 contains 17 residues. After removal of 4 bases from V and 0 bases from J, the junction contained 7 bases not matched to a gene. CDR1 and CDR2 (germline): SGHNT, YENEEA.

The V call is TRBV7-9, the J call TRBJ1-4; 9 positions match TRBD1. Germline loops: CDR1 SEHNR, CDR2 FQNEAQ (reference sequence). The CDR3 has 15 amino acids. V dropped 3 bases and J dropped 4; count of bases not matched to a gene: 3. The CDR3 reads CASSFGTGINEKLFF. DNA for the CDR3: TGTGCCAGCAGCTTTGGGACAGGGATTAATGAAAAACTGTTTTTT.

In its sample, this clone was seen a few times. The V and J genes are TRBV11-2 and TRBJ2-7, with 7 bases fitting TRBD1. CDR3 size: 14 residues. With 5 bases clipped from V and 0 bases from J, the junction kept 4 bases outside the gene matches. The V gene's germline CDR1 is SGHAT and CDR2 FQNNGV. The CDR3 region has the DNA TGTGCCAGCAGCGTCTCAGGGGGCTCCTACGAGCAGTACTTC. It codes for CASSVSGGSYEQYF.

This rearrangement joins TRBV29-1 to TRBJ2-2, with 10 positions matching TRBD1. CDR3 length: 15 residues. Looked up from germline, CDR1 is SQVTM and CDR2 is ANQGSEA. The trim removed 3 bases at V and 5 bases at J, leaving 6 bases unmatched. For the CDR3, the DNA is TGCAGCGTTGAGGGGTTGGGACAGGGGACCGGGGAGCTGTTTTTT. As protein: CSVEGLGQGTGELFF.

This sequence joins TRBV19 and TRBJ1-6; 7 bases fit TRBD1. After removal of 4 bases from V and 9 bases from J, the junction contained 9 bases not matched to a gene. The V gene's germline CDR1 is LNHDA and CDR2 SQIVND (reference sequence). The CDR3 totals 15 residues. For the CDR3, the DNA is TGTGCCAGTAGTACTGCCGGGACAGCGAGTTCACCCCTCCACTTT. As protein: CASSTAGTASSPLHF.

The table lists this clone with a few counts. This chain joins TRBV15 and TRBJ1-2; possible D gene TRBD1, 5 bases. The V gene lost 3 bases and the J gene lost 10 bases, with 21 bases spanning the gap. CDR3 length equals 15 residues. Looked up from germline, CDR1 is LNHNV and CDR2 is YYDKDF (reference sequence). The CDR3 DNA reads TGTGCCACCAGCAGTTTCGCAGGAATGACAGCATCCTACACCTTC. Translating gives CATSSFAGMTASYTF.

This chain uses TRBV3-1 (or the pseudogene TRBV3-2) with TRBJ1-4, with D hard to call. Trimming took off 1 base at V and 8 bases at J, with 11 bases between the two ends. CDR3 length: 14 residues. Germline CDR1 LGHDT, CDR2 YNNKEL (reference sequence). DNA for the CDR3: TGTGCCAGCAGCCAAGTCCCGTATCAGGAAAAACTGTTTTTT. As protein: CASSQVPYQEKLFF.

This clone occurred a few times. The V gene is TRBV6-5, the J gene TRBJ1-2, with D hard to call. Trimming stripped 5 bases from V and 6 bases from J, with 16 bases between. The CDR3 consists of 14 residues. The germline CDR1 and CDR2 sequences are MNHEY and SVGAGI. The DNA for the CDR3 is TGTGCCAGCAGTACCCCGCCCGGTTACCATGGCTACACCTTC. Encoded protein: CASSTPPGYHGYTF.

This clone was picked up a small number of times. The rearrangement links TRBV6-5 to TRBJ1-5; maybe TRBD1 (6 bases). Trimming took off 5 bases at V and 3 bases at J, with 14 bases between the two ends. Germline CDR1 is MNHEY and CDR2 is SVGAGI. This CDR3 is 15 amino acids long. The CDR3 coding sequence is TGTGCCAGCAGTCCCGAGTTGGGGGCCAATCAGCCCCAGCATTTT. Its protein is CASSPELGANQPQHF.

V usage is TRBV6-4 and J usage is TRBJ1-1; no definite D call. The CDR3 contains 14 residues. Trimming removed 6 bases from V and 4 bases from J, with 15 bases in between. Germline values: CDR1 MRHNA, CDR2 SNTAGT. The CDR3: CASRTREGSTEAFF. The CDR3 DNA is TGTGCCAGCAGGACCCGTGAAGGGAGCACTGAAGCTTTCTTT.

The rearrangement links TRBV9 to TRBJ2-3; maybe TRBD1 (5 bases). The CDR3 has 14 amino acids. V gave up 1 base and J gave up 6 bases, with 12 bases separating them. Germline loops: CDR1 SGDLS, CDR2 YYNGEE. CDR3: CASSVMQGKDTQYF. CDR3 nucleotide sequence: TGTGCCAGCAGCGTAATGCAGGGCAAGGATACGCAGTATTTT.

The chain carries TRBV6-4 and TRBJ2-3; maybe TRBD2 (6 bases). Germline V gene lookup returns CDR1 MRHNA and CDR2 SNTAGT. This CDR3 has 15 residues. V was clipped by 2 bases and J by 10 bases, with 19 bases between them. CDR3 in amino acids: CASSDRGSIGSAQYF. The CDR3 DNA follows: TGTGCCAGCAGTGACCGGGGGTCCATAGGCTCGGCGCAGTATTTT.

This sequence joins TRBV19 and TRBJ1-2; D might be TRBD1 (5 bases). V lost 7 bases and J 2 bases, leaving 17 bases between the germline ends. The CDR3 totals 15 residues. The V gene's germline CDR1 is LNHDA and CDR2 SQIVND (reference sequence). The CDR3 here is CASTSPGRVNYGYTF. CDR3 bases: TGTGCCAGTACCTCTCCAGGCAGGGTGAACTATGGCTACACCTTC.

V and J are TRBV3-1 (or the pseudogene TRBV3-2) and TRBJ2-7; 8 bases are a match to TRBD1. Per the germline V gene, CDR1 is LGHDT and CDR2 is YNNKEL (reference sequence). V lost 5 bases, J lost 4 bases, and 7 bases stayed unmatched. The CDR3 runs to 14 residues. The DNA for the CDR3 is TGTGCCAGCAGCGAAGCAGGGGGCGGGTACGAGCAGTACTTC. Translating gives CASSEAGGGYEQYF.

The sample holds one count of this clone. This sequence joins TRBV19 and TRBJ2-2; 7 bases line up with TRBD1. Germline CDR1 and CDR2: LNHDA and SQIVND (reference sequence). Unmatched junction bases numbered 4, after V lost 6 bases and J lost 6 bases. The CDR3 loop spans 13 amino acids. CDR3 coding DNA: TGTGCCAGTAGAAAAGACAGGGCCGGGGAGCTGTTTTTT. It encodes CASRKDRAGELFF.